A selection of T cell receptor beta chains follows, all from one sample in a study of cytomegalovirus exposure and HLA in healthy donors. The protocol was immunoSEQ multiplex PCR, while the TCRdb copy is restricted to in-frame clones and leaves out a portion. The data hold roughly 160,000 clones, with roughly 70% observed a single time. The specimen was PBMCs. These receptors originate from a woman aged 30 to 39 in good health and CMV-seronegative. Each CDR3 is given with its conserved first and last residue. Each record gives: D gene, clone size, V gene, J gene, CDR3 protein, CDR3 DNA. D genes are given only for firm matches. Not every row has a clone size; where given, it reads once, few, many or a size class.

TRBD1	.	TRBV10-3	TRBJ2-5	CAISESTTGGAETQYF	TGTGCCATCAGTGAGTCCACGACAGGGGGTGCAGAGACCCAGTACTTC
TRBD2	.	TRBV7-3	TRBJ2-2	CASSLTPSGYAGELFF	TGTGCCAGCAGCTTAACGCCTAGCGGGTACGCCGGGGAGCTGTTTTTT
.	.	TRBV10-3	TRBJ2-2	CAIRRVSENTGELFF	TGTGCCATCAGGAGGGTTAGCGAGAACACCGGGGAGCTGTTTTTT
.	.	TRBV29-1	TRBJ2-7	CSVFQGLHKYEQYF	TGCAGCGTCTTCCAGGGGTTGCACAAATACGAGCAGTACTTC
TRBD1	once	TRBV6-1	TRBJ1-1	CASTRDRENTEAFF	TGTGCCAGCACCCGGGACAGGGAAAACACTGAAGCTTTCTTT
.	once	TRBV27	TRBJ1-6	CASSITGISPLHF	TGTGCCAGCAGTATCACAGGGATTTCACCCCTCCACTTT
TRBD1	.	TRBV6-6	TRBJ1-2	CASSPGGNYGYTF	TGTGCCAGCAGTCCAGGGGGAAACTATGGCTACACCTTC
.	.	TRBV7-9	TRBJ1-6	CASSLEEGYNSPLHF	TGTGCCAGCAGCTTAGAGGAGGGGTATAATTCACCCCTCCACTTT
.	.	TRBV15	TRBJ1-1	CATSRDLWAGSEAFF	TGTGCCACCAGCAGAGATCTATGGGCTGGCTCTGAAGCTTTCTTT
.	.	TRBV7-8	TRBJ1-2	CASSSEAGANYGYTF	TGTGCCAGCAGCTCTGAGGCGGGGGCTAACTATGGCTACACCTTC
.	once	TRBV25-1	TRBJ1-4	CASSESLGGEDEKLFF	TGCGCCAGCAGTGAATCCCTGGGGGGAGAGGATGAAAAACTGTTTTTT
.	.	TRBV18	TRBJ1-3	CASSPVGRGSGNTIYF	TGTGCCAGCTCACCGGTTGGCAGGGGTTCTGGAAACACCATATATTTT
.	.	TRBV2	TRBJ2-5	CASSAIWDIQETQYF	TGTGCCAGCAGCGCTATTTGGGACATACAAGAGACCCAGTACTTC
.	.	TRBV7-9	TRBJ1-6	CASEGIGGKESPLHF	TGTGCCAGCGAGGGAATCGGGGGGAAAGAATCACCCCTCCACTTT
TRBD1	.	TRBV9	TRBJ2-6	CASSGGTAISGANVLTF	TGTGCCAGCAGCGGAGGGACAGCTATTTCTGGGGCCAACGTCCTGACTTTC
.	.	TRBV5-1	TRBJ2-7	CASSMGPDYEQYF	TGCGCCAGCAGTATGGGGCCCGACTACGAGCAGTACTTC